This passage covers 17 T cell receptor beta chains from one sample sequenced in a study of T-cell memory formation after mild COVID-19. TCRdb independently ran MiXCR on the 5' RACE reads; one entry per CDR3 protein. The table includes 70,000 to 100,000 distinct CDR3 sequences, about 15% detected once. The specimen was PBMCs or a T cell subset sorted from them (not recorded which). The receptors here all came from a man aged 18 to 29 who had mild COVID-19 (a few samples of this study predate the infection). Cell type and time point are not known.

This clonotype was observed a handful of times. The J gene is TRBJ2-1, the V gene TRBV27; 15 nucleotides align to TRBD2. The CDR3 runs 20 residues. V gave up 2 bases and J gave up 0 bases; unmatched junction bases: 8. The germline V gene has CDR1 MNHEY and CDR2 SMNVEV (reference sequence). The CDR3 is CASSLPPGLAGGFSYNEQFF. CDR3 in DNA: TGTGCCAGCAGTTTACCCCCGGGACTAGCGGGGGGATTCTCCTACAATGAGCAGTTCTTC.

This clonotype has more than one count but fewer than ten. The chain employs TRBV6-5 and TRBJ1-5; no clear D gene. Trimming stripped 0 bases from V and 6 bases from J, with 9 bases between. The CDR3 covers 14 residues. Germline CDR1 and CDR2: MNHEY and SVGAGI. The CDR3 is CASSYSDYSQPQHF. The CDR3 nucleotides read TGTGCCAGCAGTTACTCGGACTATTCTCAGCCCCAGCATTTT.

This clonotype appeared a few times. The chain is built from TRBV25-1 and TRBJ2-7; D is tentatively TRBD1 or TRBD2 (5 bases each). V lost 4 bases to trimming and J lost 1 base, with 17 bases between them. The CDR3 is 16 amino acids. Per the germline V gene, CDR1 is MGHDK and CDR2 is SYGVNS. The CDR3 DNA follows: TGTGCCAGCAGTGTTGAGCCCCGGGACGGTTCCTACGAGCAGTACTTC. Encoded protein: CASSVEPRDGSYEQYF.

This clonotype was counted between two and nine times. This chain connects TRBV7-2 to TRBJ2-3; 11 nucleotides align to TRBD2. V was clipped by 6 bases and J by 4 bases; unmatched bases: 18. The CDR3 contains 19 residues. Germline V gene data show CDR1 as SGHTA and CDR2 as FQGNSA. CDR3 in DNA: TGTGCCAGCAGTCCTTCGGTTAGCGGGGGGGTGACCAGTTCAGATACGCAGTATTTT. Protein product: CASSPSVSGGVTSSDTQYF.

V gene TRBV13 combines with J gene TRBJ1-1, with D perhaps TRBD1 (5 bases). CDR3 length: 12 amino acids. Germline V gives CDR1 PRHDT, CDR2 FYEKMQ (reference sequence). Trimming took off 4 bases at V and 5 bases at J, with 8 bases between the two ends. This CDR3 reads CASSSRGTEAFF. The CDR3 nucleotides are TGTGCCAGCAGCTCCCGGGGGACTGAAGCTTTCTTT.

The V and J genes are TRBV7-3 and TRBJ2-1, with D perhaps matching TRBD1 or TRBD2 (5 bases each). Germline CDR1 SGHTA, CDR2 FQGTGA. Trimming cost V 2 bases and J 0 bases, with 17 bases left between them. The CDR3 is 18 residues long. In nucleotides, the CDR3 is TGTGCCAGCAGCTTACGGCTGAGGGGTCAAAGCTCCTACAATGAGCAGTTCTTC. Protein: CASSLRLRGQSSYNEQFF.

The CDR3 here is CASSGVPSRRGTAGNTGELFF. In nucleotides, the CDR3 is TGTGCCAGCAGCGGGGTCCCCTCGCGGCGGGGCACCGCCGGGAACACCGGGGAGCTGTTTTTT. The chain has TRBV9 and TRBJ2-2; a weak D match, TRBD2 (6 bases). V was cut by 3 bases and J by 1 base, with 28 bases left in between. The germline V gene has CDR1 SGDLS and CDR2 YYNGEE. The CDR3 is 21 amino acids.

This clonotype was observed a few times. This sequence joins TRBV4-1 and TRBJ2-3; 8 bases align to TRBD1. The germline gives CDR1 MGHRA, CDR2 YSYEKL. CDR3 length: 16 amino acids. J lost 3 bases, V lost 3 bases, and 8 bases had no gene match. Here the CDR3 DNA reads TGCGCCAGCAGCCAGGAACGGGACAGGAGAACAGATACGCAGTATTTT. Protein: CASSQERDRRTDTQYF.

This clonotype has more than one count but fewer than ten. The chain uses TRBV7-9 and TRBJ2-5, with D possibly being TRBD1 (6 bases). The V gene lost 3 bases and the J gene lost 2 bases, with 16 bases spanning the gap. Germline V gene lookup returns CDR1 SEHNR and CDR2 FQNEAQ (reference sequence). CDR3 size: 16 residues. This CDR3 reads CASSFPGQPKQETQYF. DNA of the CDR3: TGTGCCAGCAGCTTCCCCGGACAGCCCAAGCAAGAGACCCAGTACTTC.

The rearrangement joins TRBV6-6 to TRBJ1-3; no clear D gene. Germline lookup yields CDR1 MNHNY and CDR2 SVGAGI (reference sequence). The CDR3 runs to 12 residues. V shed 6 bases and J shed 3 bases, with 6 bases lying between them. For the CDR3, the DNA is TGTGCCAGCAGCACCTATGGAAACACCATATATTTT. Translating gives CASSTYGNTIYF.

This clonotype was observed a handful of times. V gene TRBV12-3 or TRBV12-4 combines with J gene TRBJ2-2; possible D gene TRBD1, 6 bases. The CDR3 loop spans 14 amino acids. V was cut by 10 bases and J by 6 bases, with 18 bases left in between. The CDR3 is CAILDRMAPGELFF. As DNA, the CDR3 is TGTGCCATCCTTGACAGGATGGCCCCCGGGGAGCTGTTTTTT.

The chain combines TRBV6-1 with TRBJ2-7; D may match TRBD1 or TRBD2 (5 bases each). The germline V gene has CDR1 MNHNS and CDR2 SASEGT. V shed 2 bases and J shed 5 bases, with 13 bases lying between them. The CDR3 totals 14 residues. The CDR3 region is CASSERVRGDEQYF. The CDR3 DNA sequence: TGTGCCAGCAGTGAAAGGGTACGAGGGGACGAGCAGTACTTC.

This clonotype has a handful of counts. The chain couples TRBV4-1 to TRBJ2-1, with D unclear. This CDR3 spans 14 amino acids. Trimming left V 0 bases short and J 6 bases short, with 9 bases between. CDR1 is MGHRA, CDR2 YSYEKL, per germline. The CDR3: CASSQESDGNEQFF. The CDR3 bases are TGCGCCAGCAGCCAAGAATCGGACGGCAATGAGCAGTTCTTC.

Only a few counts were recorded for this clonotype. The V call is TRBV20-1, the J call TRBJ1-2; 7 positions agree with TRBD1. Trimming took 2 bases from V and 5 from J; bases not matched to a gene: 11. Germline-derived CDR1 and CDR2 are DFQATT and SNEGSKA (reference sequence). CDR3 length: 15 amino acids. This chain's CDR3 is CSARPKQGQLYGYTF. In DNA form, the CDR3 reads TGCAGTGCTAGACCCAAGCAGGGACAGCTATATGGCTACACCTTC.

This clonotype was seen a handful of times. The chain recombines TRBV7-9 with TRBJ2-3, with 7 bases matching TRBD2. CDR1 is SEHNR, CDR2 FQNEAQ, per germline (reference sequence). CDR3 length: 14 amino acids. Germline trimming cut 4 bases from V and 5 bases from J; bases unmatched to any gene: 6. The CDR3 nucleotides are TGTGCCAGCAGCTCTTTCGCGGGGGAAGATACGCAGTATTTT. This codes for CASSSFAGEDTQYF.

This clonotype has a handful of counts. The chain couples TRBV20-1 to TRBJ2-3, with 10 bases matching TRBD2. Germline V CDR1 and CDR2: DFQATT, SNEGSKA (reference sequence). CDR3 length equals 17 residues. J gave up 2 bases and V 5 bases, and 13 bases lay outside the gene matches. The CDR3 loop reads CSAGSPRSGGPTDTQYF. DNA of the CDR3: TGCAGTGCTGGATCGCCTCGTAGCGGGGGGCCCACAGATACGCAGTATTTT.

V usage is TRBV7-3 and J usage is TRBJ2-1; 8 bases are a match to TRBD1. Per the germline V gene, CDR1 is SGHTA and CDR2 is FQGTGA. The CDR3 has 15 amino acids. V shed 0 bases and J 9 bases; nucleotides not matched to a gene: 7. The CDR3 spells CASSLTSGQAAEQFF. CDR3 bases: TGTGCCAGCAGCTTAACATCGGGACAGGCTGCTGAGCAGTTCTTC.